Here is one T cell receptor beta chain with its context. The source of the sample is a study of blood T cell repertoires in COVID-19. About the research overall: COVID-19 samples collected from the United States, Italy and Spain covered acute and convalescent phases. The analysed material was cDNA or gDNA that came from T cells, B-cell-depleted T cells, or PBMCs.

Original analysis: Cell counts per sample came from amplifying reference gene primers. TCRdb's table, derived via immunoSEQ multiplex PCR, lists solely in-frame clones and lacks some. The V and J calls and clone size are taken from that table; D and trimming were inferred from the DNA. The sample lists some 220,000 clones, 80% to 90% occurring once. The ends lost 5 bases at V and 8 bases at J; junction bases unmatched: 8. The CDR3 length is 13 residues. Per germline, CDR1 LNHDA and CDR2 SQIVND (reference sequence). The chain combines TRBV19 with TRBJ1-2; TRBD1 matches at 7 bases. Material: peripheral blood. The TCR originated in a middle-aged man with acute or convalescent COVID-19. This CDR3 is CASSEDWTGGYTF. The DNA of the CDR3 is TGTGCCAGTAGTGAGGATTGGACAGGCGGCTACACCTTC.